The present TCR beta chain was sequenced within a study of shared clonotypes between healthy human individuals. About the research overall: CD4 naive cells filled three plates per donor, CD4 memory three, CD8 naive two and CD8 memory one.

Trimming removed 2 bases from V and 4 bases from J, with 17 bases in between. The CDR3 covers 16 residues. Germline loops: CDR1 MNHNY, CDR2 SVGAGI (reference sequence). Assay used: immunoSEQ multiplex PCR; TCRdb lists only in-frame clones, some missing. The sample shows about 980,000 clones, less than 85% of them seen only once. Whole-study results and caveats: Clonotypes not shared had lower generation probabilities than those common to all four donors. Relative to memory subsets, naive subsets generally showed larger estimated richness. An effect of sequencing depth on clonotype sharing among donors was expected.

This clone was seen a handful of times. Its cognate antigen is unknown. The chain uses TRBV6-6 and TRBJ1-2; D gene unclear. The sequence came from a young man in good health. The sequencing sample was made of memory CD4+ T cells sorted from blood. Documented subset: CD45RA-negative fraction. The CDR3 sequence: CASSYDPRLPFYGYTF. The CDR3 DNA reads as TGTGCCAGCAGTTACGACCCCAGACTACCCTTCTATGGCTACACCTTC.